The 14 T cell receptor beta chains listed next were all sequenced from one sample in a study of T-cell memory formation after mild COVID-19 (dated by TCRdb to about 2021). The method behind the library was 5' RACE. The reads were generated on an Illumina NovaSeq 6000. The raw public data were reprocessed by TCRdb itself: fastp quality trimming at Q25, MiXCR clonotype calling, in-frame beta chains only. One record per CDR3 amino acid sequence lists the most common genes and DNA. Counted in this sample were about 470,000 distinct CDR3 sequences; roughly 18% of them appeared once. The top ten constitute around an eighth of the sample. Input material: PBMCs or a T cell subset sorted from them (not recorded which). The receptors were gathered from an adult woman who had mild COVID-19 (a few samples of this study predate the infection). The sample titles of this study are shuffled in the database, so cell type and time point are left out; the donor was told from shared clones.

This clonotype has only a few counts. The chain joins TRBV7-2 to TRBJ2-7, with 8 bases matching TRBD2. Germline CDR1 and CDR2: SGHTA and FQGNSA. The CDR3 runs to 14 residues. Germline trimming cut 8 bases from V and 1 base from J; bases unmatched to any gene: 7. The CDR3 sequence is CASVLTSGSYEQYF. Written as DNA, the CDR3 is TGTGCCAGCGTCCTCACTAGCGGATCCTACGAGCAGTACTTC.

The chain recombines TRBV27 with TRBJ2-3, with 11 bases lining up with TRBD2. CDR1 is MNHEY, CDR2 SMNVEV, per germline (reference sequence). The CDR3 is 17 amino acids. With V trimmed by 2 bases and J by 2 bases, 6 bases remained unmatched. CDR3 region: CASSLTSGSLFTDTQYF. In nucleotides, the CDR3 is TGTGCCAGCAGTTTAACTAGCGGGAGTCTTTTCACAGATACGCAGTATTTT.

This clonotype has a handful of counts. This chain connects TRBV9 to TRBJ2-5, with D perhaps TRBD2 (5 bases). Trimming left V 6 bases short and J 7 bases short, with 13 bases between. CDR1 SGDLS and CDR2 YYNGEE come from the germline V gene. The CDR3 consists of 12 residues. This CDR3 reads CASNEGSGTQYF. In DNA form, the CDR3 reads TGTGCCAGCAACGAAGGGAGCGGGACCCAGTACTTC.

CDR3 protein: CASSVSGTGAYEQYF. The CDR3 nucleotides read TGTGCCAGCAGCGTTTCCGGGACAGGAGCCTACGAGCAGTACTTC. The chain links TRBV9 to TRBJ2-7; 8 bases align to TRBD1. This CDR3 comprises 15 residues. With 2 bases clipped from V and 2 bases from J, the junction kept 6 bases outside the gene matches. Germline V gene lookup returns CDR1 SGDLS and CDR2 YYNGEE.

This clonotype was counted a few times. For the CDR3, the DNA is TGTGCCAGCAGCTTGGGGATGATCGCGGGGGCCCGAACTTTCACAGATACGCAGTATTTT. This codes for CASSLGMIAGARTFTDTQYF. This chain uses TRBV5-6 with TRBJ2-3, with TRBD2 as a possible D gene (7 bases). CDR3 length: 20 residues. V lost 0 bases, J lost 2 bases, and 25 bases lay in between. Germline V lookup: CDR1 SGHDT, CDR2 YYEEEE.

V is TRBV5-1 and J is TRBJ2-1; 9 bases line up with TRBD2. V gave up 0 bases and J gave up 7 bases; unmatched junction bases: 5. The CDR3 is made up of 15 amino acids. The germline V gene has CDR1 SGHRS and CDR2 YFSETQ. The CDR3: CASSLVAGGSNEQFF. The CDR3 DNA reads as TGCGCCAGCAGCTTGGTGGCGGGGGGGTCGAATGAGCAGTTCTTC.

J is TRBJ2-7 and V is TRBV29-1; D might be TRBD2 (6 bases). The CDR3 spans 12 residues. V lost 7 bases to trimming and J lost 2 bases, with 12 bases between them. The V gene's germline CDR1 is SQVTM and CDR2 ANQGSEA. CDR3 loop: CSAGDAAYEQYF. The CDR3 DNA sequence: TGCAGCGCGGGGGACGCCGCCTACGAGCAGTACTTC.

The chain employs TRBV20-1 and TRBJ2-7; D is ambiguous. CDR1 is DFQATT, CDR2 SNEGSKA, per germline (reference sequence). V lost 5 bases to trimming and J lost 6 bases, with 14 bases between them. The CDR3 extends over 12 amino acids. CDR3 amino acids: CSASSGVLEQYF. The CDR3 DNA reads as TGCAGTGCTTCCTCGGGTGTCCTCGAGCAGTACTTC.

The chain combines TRBV3-1 with TRBJ1-1; 8 bases line up with TRBD1. Trimming cost V 3 bases and J 11 bases; bases outside gene matches: 8. The CDR3 loop spans 13 amino acids. Germline V gene data show CDR1 as LGHDT and CDR2 as YNNKEL (reference sequence). The CDR3 protein is CASSQAATGAAFF. CDR3 nucleotides: TGTGCCAGCAGCCAGGCCGCGACAGGGGCGGCTTTCTTT.

This chain uses TRBV7-8 with TRBJ2-7; no definite D call. The CDR3 runs 13 residues. The V and J ends lost 4 bases and 3 bases respectively, with 10 bases between them. Per the germline V gene, CDR1 is SGHVS and CDR2 is FQNEAQ. The CDR3 protein is CASSSEQGYEQYF. In nucleotides, the CDR3 is TGTGCCAGCAGCTCGGAGCAAGGCTACGAGCAGTACTTC.

V and J are TRBV18 and TRBJ2-7; TRBD2 aligns across 13 bases. The CDR3 runs to 15 residues. Per the germline V gene, CDR1 is KGHSH and CDR2 is LQKENI. J gave up 3 bases and V 5 bases, and 4 bases lay outside the gene matches. The CDR3 nucleotides are TGTGCCAGCTCAGCCGGGACTAGCGGGAACTACGAGCAGTACTTC. Translated, it gives CASSAGTSGNYEQYF.

This clonotype has a handful of counts. The chain couples TRBV12-3 or TRBV12-4 to TRBJ2-1; D call uncertain. The length of the CDR3 is 15 residues. V gave up 5 bases and J gave up 7 bases, with 18 bases separating them. The CDR3 DNA is TGTGCCAGCAGTACCGTAGCTGGGTCTAGAAATGAGCAGTTCTTC. Its protein product is CASSTVAGSRNEQFF.

V and J are TRBV15 and TRBJ2-7; TRBD1 is a possible D gene (6 bases). The germline V gene encodes CDR1 LNHNV and CDR2 YYDKDF (reference sequence). Trimming pared 1 base from V and 2 bases from J, leaving 9 bases between. The CDR3 covers 14 residues. CDR3 loop: CATSRVQGAYEQYF. The CDR3, as DNA: TGTGCCACCAGCAGAGTACAGGGAGCCTACGAGCAGTACTTC.

V usage is TRBV7-2 and J usage is TRBJ2-6; D gene unclear. Germline V lookup: CDR1 SGHTA, CDR2 FQGNSA. The CDR3 totals 13 residues. Trimming pared 5 bases from V and 4 bases from J, leaving 6 bases between. The CDR3 region is CASSPLGANVLTF. In DNA, the CDR3 is TGTGCCAGCAGCCCCCTGGGGGCCAACGTCCTGACTTTC.